Listed below are T cell receptor beta chains from one sample, sequenced in a study of T cells after yellow fever vaccination. In TCRdb, the 5' RACE reads were re-called with MiXCR into one record per CDR3 protein. The table shows roughly 63,000 distinct CDR3 sequences, with 7.4% occurring only once. This specimen was CD8+ T cells sorted from PBMCs, taken 15 days after the yellow fever booster vaccination. These receptor sequences come from a man aged 30-40 years who received the YFV17D yellow fever vaccine. Both conserved end residues are part of each CDR3. The order of the fields is clone size, D gene, J gene, V gene, CDR3 DNA, CDR3 protein. The D gene is left open where the match is weak. Clone size is shown for a subset of rows, as once, few, many or a class of expanded clone.

size: many; D: .; J: TRBJ1-5; V: TRBV7-9; DNA: TGTGCCAGCAGCTTAGGTCATGGTGAGGGTCAGCCCCAGCATTTT; CDR3: CASSLGHGEGQPQHF
size: few; D: .; J: TRBJ2-1; V: TRBV7-8; DNA: TGTGCCAGCAGCGCTAACCGGGACACCTTAGAAAATTGGGTCTTC; CDR3: CASSANRDTLENWVF
size: many; D: .; J: TRBJ2-5; V: TRBV4-2; DNA: TGTGCCAGCAGCCAAGAGATACTTGACACGTACCAAGAGACCCAGTACTTC; CDR3: CASSQEILDTYQETQYF
size: many; D: TRBD2; J: TRBJ2-3; V: TRBV7-2; DNA: TGTGCCAGCAGCTTAGCGCTCCTGCGGGAGGGCCAGGTGACAGCGCAGTATTTT; CDR3: CASSLALLREGQVTAQYF
size: many; D: TRBD2; J: TRBJ2-1; V: TRBV30; DNA: TGTGCCTGGGTACCTGCGAGGGACTACTTCTACAATGAGCAGTTCTTC; CDR3: CAWVPARDYFYNEQFF
size: many; D: .; J: TRBJ2-5; V: TRBV27; DNA: TGTGCCAGCAGAAGATTAGCGGAACCCCAAGAGACCCAGTACTTC; CDR3: CASRRLAEPQETQYF
size: .; D: TRBD2; J: TRBJ2-2; V: TRBV5-1; DNA: TGCGCCAGCAGCTTGATACTAGCGGGAGGCCCTACCGGGGAGCTGTTTTTT; CDR3: CASSLILAGGPTGELFF
size: many; D: TRBD2; J: TRBJ2-7; V: TRBV27; DNA: TGTGCCAGCAGTCCGACAGCCACCGGGACTAGCGCTTTTTACGAGCAGTACTTC; CDR3: CASSPTATGTSAFYEQYF
size: many; D: .; J: TRBJ2-2; V: TRBV5-6; DNA: TGTGCCAGCAGCCCTGGGGGTCCCGGGGAGCTGTTTTTT; CDR3: CASSPGGPGELFF
size: many; D: TRBD1; J: TRBJ2-7; V: TRBV12-3/TRBV12-4; DNA: TGTGCCAGCAGTCCCTACAGGGGATTATACGAGCAGTACTTC; CDR3: CASSPYRGLYEQYF
size: few; D: .; J: TRBJ2-7; V: TRBV14; DNA: TGTGCCAGCAGCCAAACTTCGGGACTTCGAAGCTCCTACGAGCAGTACTTC; CDR3: CASSQTSGLRSSYEQYF
size: many; D: .; J: TRBJ2-5; V: TRBV9; DNA: TGTGCCAGCAGCGGGGCCCGGGGGGAGACCCAGTACTTC; CDR3: CASSGARGETQYF
size: many; D: .; J: TRBJ2-1; V: TRBV11-2; DNA: TGTGCCAGCAGGTCCCCCGGGAACCTTGGGAATGAGCAGTTCTTC; CDR3: CASRSPGNLGNEQFF
size: few; D: TRBD2; J: TRBJ2-1; V: TRBV20-1; DNA: TGCTGTGCTAGAGGGCTGACTAGCGAGAAATTTATGGATGAGCAGTTCTTC; CDR3: CCARGLTSEKFMDEQFF
size: few; D: TRBD2; J: TRBJ2-7; V: TRBV6-1; DNA: TGTGCCAGCAGTAGGACTAGCGGGAGTGACGAGCAGTACTTC; CDR3: CASSRTSGSDEQYF
size: many; D: TRBD2; J: TRBJ2-1; V: TRBV7-8; DNA: TGTGCCAGCAGCTCCACCCTAATAGCGGGGGACAATGAGCAGTTCTTC; CDR3: CASSSTLIAGDNEQFF
size: .; D: .; J: TRBJ2-5; V: TRBV7-9; DNA: TGTGCCAGCAGCGGCCTAGAGGAGACCCAGTACTTC; CDR3: CASSGLEETQYF
size: .; D: .; J: TRBJ1-4; V: TRBV27; DNA: TGTGCCAGCAGACCAACCCCACTGGGCAGCGACTGGGAAAAACTGTTTTTT; CDR3: CASRPTPLGSDWEKLFF
size: .; D: .; J: TRBJ2-7; V: TRBV5-6; DNA: TGTGCCAGCAGCTATGTCCAGGGAACCGAGCAGTACTTC; CDR3: CASSYVQGTEQYF
size: few; D: TRBD1; J: TRBJ2-7; V: TRBV6-5; DNA: TGTGCCAGCAGTTCCCCCCGACAGGGCGCCTACGAGCAGTACTTC; CDR3: CASSSPRQGAYEQYF
size: many; D: TRBD1; J: TRBJ2-7; V: TRBV7-7; DNA: TGTGCACGACCGGCAGGGGGTGAGCAGTACTTC; CDR3: CARPAGGEQYF
size: many; D: TRBD2; J: TRBJ2-7; V: TRBV10-3; DNA: TGTGCCATCAGGGCGACTAGCGGACTTTCCTACGAGCAGTACTTC; CDR3: CAIRATSGLSYEQYF
size: many; D: TRBD1; J: TRBJ2-7; V: TRBV4-1; DNA: TGCGCCAGCAGCCAAGGCTTGACAGGGGGCTACGAGCAGTACTTC; CDR3: CASSQGLTGGYEQYF
size: many; D: .; J: TRBJ2-7; V: TRBV7-9; DNA: TGTGCCAGCCAGGGAAGCTCCTACGAGCAGTACTTC; CDR3: CASQGSSYEQYF
size: many; D: .; J: TRBJ2-2; V: TRBV7-8; DNA: TGTGCCAGCAGCCAGGGGCTGGGAGAGGCCGGGGAGCTGTTTTTT; CDR3: CASSQGLGEAGELFF
size: few; D: TRBD1; J: TRBJ1-5; V: TRBV28; DNA: TGTGCCAGCAGTTTATTTGGGACAGGAGATCAGCCCCAGCATTTT; CDR3: CASSLFGTGDQPQHF
size: many; D: .; J: TRBJ1-3; V: TRBV2; DNA: TGTGCCAGCAGTCTCGGAAACACCATATATTTT; CDR3: CASSLGNTIYF